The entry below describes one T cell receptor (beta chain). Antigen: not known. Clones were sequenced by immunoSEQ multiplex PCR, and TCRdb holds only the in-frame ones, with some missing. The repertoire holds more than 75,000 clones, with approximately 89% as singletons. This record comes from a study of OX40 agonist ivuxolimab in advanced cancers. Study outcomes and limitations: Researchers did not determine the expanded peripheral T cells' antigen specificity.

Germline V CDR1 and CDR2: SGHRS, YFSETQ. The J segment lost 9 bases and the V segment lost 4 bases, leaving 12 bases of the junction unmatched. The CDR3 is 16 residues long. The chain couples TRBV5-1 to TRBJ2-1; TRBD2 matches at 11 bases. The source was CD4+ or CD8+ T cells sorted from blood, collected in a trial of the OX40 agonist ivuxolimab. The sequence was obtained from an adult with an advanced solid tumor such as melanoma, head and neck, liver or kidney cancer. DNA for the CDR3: TGCGCCAGCAGCCCCAACCCGACTAGCGGGGAGGTTGAGCAGTTCTTC. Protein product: CASSPNPTSGEVEQFF.